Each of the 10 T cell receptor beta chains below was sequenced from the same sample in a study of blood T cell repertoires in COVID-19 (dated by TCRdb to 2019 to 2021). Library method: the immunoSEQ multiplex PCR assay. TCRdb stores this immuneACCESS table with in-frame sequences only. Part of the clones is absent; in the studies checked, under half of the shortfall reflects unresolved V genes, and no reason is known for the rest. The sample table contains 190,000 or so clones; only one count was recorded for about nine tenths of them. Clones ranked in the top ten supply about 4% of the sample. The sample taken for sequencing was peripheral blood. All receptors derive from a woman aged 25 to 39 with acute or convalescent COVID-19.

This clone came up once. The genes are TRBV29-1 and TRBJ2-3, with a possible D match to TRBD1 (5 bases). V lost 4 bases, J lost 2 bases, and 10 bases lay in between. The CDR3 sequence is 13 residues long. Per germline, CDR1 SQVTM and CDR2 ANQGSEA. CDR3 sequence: CSVGGRLTDTQYF. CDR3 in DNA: TGCAGCGTTGGGGGCAGGCTCACAGATACGCAGTATTTT.

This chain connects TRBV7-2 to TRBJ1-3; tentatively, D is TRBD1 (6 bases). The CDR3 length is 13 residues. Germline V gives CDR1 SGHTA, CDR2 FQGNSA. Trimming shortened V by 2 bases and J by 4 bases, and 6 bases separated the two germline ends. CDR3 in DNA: TGTGCCAGCAGCTTAAGGGGGGGAAACACCATATATTTT. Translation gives CASSLRGGNTIYF.

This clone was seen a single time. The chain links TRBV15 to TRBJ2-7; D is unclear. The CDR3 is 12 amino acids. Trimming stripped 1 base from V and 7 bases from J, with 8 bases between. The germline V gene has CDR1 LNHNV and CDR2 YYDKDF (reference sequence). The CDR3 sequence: CATSRAYGEQYF. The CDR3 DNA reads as TGTGCCACCAGCAGAGCTTACGGGGAGCAGTACTTC.

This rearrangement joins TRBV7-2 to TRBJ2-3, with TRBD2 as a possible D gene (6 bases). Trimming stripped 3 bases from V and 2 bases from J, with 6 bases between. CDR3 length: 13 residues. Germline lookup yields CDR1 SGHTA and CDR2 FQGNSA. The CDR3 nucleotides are TGTGCCAGCAGCTTGGACTACACAGATACGCAGTATTTT. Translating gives CASSLDYTDTQYF.

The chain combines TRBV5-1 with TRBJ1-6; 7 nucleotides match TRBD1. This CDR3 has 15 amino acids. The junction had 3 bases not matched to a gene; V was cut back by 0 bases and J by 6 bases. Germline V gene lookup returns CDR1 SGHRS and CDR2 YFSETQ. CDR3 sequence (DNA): TGCGCCAGCAGCTTGGTGGCAGGGGGTAATTCACCCCTCCACTTT. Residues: CASSLVAGGNSPLHF.

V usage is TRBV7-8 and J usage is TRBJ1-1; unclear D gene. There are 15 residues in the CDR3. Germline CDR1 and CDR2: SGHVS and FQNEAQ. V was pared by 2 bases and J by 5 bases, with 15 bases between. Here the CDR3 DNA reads TGTGCCAGCAGCTTACGGGGATCCATCGGGACTGAAGCTTTCTTT. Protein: CASSLRGSIGTEAFF.

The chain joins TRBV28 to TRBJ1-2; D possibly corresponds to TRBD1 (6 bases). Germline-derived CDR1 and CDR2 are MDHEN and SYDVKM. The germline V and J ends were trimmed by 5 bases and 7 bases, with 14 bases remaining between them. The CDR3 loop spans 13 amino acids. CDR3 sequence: CASSGQTGLGYTF. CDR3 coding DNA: TGTGCCAGCAGTGGGCAGACAGGACTTGGCTACACCTTC.

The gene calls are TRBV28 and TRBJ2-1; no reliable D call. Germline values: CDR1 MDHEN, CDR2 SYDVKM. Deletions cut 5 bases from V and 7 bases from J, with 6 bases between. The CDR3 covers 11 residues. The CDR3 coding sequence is TGTGCCAGCAGTCTTAGTAATGAGCAGTTCTTC. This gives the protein CASSLSNEQFF.

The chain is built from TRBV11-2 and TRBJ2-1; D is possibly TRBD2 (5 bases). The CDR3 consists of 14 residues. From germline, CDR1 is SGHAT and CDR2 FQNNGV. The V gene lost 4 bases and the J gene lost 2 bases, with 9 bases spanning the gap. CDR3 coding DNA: TGTGCCAGCAGCTCCCGTAGCGCCTACAATGAGCAGTTCTTC. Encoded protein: CASSSRSAYNEQFF.

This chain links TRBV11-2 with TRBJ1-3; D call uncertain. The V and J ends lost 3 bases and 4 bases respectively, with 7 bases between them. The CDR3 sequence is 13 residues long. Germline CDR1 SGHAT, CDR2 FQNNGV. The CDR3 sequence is CASSLIEGNTIYF. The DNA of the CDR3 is TGTGCCAGCAGCTTGATAGAGGGAAACACCATATATTTT. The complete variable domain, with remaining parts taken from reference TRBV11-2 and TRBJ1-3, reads EAGVAQSPRYKIIEKRQSVAFWCNPISGHATLYWYQQILGQGPKLLIQFQNNGVVDDSQLPKDRFSAERLKGVDSTLKIQPAKLEDSAVYLCASSLIEGNTIYFGEGSWLTVV.